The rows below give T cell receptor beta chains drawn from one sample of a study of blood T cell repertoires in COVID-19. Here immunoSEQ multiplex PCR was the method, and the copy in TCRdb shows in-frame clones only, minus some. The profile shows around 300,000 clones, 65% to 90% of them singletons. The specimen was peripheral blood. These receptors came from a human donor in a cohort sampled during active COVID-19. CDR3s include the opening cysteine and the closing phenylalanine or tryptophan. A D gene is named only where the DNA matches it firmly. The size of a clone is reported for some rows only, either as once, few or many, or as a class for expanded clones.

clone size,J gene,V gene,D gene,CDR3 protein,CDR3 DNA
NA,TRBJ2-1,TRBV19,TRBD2,CASSILRAGGQRNEQFF,TGTGCCAGTAGTATTCTGAGGGCGGGAGGGCAAAGAAATGAGCAGTTCTTC
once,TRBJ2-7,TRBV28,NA,CASKASFPYEQYF,TGTGCCAGCAAAGCTAGTTTCCCCTACGAGCAGTACTTC
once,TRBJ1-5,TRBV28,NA,CASSTPASGGQPQHF,TGTGCCAGCAGTACCCCGGCGTCGGGGGGTCAGCCCCAGCATTTT
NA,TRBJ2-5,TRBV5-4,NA,CASSLAGDAQETQYF,TGTGCCAGCAGCTTGGCGGGAGATGCGCAAGAGACCCAGTACTTC
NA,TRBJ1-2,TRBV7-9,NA,CASSQAVGPRGYGYTF,TGTGCCAGCAGCCAAGCCGTAGGGCCGCGGGGGTATGGCTACACCTTC
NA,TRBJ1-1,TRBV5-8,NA,CASSTREQNTEAFF,TGTGCCAGCAGCACGAGGGAGCAGAACACTGAAGCTTTCTTT
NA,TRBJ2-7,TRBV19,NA,CASSIEGGYEQYF,TGTGCCAGTAGTATAGAGGGAGGCTACGAGCAGTACTTC
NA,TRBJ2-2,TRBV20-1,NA,CSASQATRANTGELFF,TGCAGTGCTAGTCAGGCCACCCGAGCGAACACCGGGGAGCTGTTTTTT
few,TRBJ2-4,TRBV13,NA,CASSLPGVKNIQYF,TGTGCCAGCAGCTTACCCGGGGTTAAAAACATTCAGTACTTC
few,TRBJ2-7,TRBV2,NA,CASSDIGAYEQYF,TGTGCCAGCAGTGATATAGGGGCCTACGAGCAGTACTTC
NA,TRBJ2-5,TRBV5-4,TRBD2,CASSFLAGGETQYF,TGTGCCAGCAGCTTTCTAGCGGGAGGGGAGACCCAGTACTTC
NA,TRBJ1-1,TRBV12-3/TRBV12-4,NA,CASSLRGGGWFSF,TGTGCCAGCAGTCTCCGGGGGGGCGGGTGGTTTTCTTTT
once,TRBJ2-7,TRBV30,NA,CAWSPFGGINLEQYF,TGTGCCTGGAGTCCCTTTGGGGGGATAAACCTAGAGCAGTACTTC
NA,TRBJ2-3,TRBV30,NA,CAWSVLTADTQYF,TGTGCCTGGAGTGTCCTGACAGCAGATACGCAGTATTTT
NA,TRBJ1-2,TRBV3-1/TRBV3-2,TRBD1,CASSPVILGQANGGYTF,TGTGCCAGCAGCCCTGTCATCCTTGGACAGGCGAATGGTGGCTACACCTTC
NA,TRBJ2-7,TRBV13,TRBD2,CASSSRTSGRFYEQYF,TGTGCCAGCAGCTCCCGGACTAGCGGGAGATTCTACGAGCAGTACTTC
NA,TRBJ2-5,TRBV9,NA,CASSVATGAGYQETQYF,TGTGCCAGCAGCGTAGCTACGGGTGCGGGATACCAAGAGACCCAGTACTTC
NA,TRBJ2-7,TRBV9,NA,CASSVEAGPSYEQYF,TGTGCCAGCAGCGTAGAGGCGGGACCCTCCTACGAGCAGTACTTC
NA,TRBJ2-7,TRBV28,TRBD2,CASSSLAEREGGEQYF,TGTGCCAGCAGTTCCCTGGCGGAGCGGGAGGGTGGCGAGCAGTACTTC
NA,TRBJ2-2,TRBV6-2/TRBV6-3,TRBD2,CASSPRTSGRGELFF,TGTGCCAGCAGCCCTCGGACTAGCGGGAGAGGGGAGCTGTTTTTT
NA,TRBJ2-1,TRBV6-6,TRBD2,CASILAGQYSYNEQFF,TGTGCCAGCATATTAGCGGGACAATACTCCTACAATGAGCAGTTCTTC
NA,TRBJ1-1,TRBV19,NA,CASSLGRQVFTEAFF,TGTGCCAGTAGTCTTGGGAGACAGGTTTTCACTGAAGCTTTCTTT
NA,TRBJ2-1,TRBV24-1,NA,CATSMTGTSYNEQFF,TGTGCCACCAGTATGACAGGTACTTCCTACAATGAGCAGTTCTTC
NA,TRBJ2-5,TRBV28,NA,CASRTGPQETQYF,TGTGCCAGCAGAACAGGACCCCAAGAGACCCAGTACTTC
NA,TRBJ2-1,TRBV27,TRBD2,CASSALGTRPYNEQFF,TGTGCCAGCAGCGCCTTAGGGACTAGACCATACAATGAGCAGTTCTTC
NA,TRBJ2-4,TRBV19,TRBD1,CASSTDRGKNIQYF,TGTGCCAGTAGTACCGACAGGGGCAAAAACATTCAGTACTTC
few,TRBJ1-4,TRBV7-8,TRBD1,CASSQTGVGEKLFF,TGTGCCAGCAGCCAGACAGGGGTGGGGGAAAAACTGTTTTTT
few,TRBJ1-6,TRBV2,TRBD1,CASRETGTRGNSPLHF,TGTGCCAGCAGAGAGACAGGGACTAGAGGCAATTCACCCCTCCACTTT
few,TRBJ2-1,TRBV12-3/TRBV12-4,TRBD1,CASRVTGDNEQFF,TGTGCCAGCAGAGTCACAGGGGACAATGAGCAGTTCTTC
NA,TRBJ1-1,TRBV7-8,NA,CASSFSRTEAFF,TGTGCCAGCAGCTTTTCGAGGACTGAAGCTTTCTTT
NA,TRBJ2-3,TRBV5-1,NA,CASSLPTRDTDTQYF,TGCGCCAGCAGCTTGCCGACCCGGGACACAGATACGCAGTATTTT
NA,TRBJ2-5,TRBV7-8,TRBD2,CASSFSSSGYSQGTQYF,TGTGCCAGCAGCTTTAGTTCTAGCGGGTACAGCCAGGGGACCCAGTACTTC
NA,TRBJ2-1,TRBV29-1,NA,CSVLLLGGSSYNEQFF,TGCAGCGTTTTATTATTGGGTGGGAGCTCCTACAATGAGCAGTTCTTC
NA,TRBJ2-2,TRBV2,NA,CASRTGPPGELFF,TGTGCCAGCAGGACAGGCCCGCCCGGGGAGCTGTTTTTT
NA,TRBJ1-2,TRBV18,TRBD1,CASSPGQGEGYTF,TGTGCCAGCTCACCAGGACAGGGCGAGGGCTACACCTTC
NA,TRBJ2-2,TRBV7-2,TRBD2,CASSTGLARGLGELFF,TGTGCCAGCAGCACGGGACTAGCGAGGGGATTGGGGGAGCTGTTTTTT
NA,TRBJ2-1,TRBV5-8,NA,CASSGRQVRNEQFF,TGTGCCAGCAGCGGAAGACAGGTTAGAAATGAGCAGTTCTTC